This T cell receptor beta chain was sequenced in a study of T cell responses to AZD1222 COVID-19 vaccine. Assay: immunoSEQ multiplex PCR; the TCRdb copy retains only in-frame clones and omits some. The sample has around 160,000 clones, around nine tenths seen once. Germline V gene data show CDR1 as MNHEY and CDR2 as SVGEGT. Trimming took 4 bases from V and 4 from J, leaving 8 bases between them. The length of the CDR3 is 13 residues. The source was peripheral blood, collected on day 0 of AZD1222 vaccination. V and J are TRBV6-2 or TRBV6-3 and TRBJ1-3; D not resolved. The source of this sequence is an adult in good health. The chain's CDR3 is CASSSQHGNTIYF. DNA for the CDR3: TGTGCCAGCAGTTCCCAACACGGAAACACCATATATTTT.